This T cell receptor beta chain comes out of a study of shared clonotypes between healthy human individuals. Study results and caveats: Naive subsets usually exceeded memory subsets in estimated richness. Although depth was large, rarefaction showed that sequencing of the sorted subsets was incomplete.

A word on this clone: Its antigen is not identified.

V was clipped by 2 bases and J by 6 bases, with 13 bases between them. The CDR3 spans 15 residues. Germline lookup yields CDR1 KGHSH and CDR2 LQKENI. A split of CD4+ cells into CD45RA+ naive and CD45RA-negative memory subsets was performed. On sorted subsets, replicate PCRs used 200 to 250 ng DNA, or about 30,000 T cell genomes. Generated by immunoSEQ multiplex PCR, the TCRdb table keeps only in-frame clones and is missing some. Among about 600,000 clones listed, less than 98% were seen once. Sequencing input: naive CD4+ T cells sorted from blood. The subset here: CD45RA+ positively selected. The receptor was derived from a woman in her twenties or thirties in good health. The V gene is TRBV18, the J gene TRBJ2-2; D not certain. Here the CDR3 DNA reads TGTGCCAGCTCACCAGTCCCGCGTGGTTCCGGGGAGCTGTTTTTT. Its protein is CASSPVPRGSGELFF.